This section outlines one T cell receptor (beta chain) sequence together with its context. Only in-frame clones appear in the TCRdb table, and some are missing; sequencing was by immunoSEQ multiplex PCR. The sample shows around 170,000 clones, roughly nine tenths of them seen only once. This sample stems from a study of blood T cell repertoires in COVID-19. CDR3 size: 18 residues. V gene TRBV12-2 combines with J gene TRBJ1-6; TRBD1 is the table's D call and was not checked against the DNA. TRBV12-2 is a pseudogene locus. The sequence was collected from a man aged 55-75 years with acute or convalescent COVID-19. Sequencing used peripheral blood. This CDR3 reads CASRLSPRQGSIALTLHF. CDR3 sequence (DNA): TGTGCAAGTCGCTTATCCCCCCGACAGGGGAGTATTGCCCTCACCCTCCACTTT.